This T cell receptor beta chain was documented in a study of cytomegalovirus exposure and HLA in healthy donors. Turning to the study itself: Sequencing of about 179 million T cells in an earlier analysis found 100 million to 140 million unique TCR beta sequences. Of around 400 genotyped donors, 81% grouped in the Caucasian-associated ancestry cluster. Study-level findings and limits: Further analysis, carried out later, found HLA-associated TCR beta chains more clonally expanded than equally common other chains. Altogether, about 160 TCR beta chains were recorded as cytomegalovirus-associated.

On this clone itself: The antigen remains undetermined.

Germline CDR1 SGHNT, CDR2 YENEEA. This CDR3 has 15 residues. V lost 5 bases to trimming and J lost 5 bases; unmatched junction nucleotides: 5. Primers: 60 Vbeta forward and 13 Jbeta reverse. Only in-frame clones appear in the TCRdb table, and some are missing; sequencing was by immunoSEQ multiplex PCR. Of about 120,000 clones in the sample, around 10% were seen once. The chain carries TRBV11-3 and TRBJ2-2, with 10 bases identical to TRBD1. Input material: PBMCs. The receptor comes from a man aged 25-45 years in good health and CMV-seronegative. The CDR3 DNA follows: TGTGCCAGCAGCCTCAGGGACAGGGGAACCGGGGAGCTGTTTTTT. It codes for CASSLRDRGTGELFF.